This T cell receptor beta chain is drawn from a study of neurological immune-mediated disorders. Note on this clonotype: Its antigen remains unknown.

Study results and limitations: There were no CDR3 amino acid sequences shared by expanded clones across subjects, a result suggesting private repertoires in all groups.

It was by 5'RACE with 10-nucleotide random UMIs that the cDNA was made. TCRdb itself ran the 5' RACE reads through MiXCR, one entry per CDR3 protein. In the table there are 66,000 or so distinct CDR3 sequences, less than 5.5% of which are singletons. Sequenced input: PBMCs. The TCR comes from a woman younger than 45 with multiple sclerosis.

This CDR3 is CASSEVRGVEQYF. CDR3 nucleotides: TGTGCCAGCAGTGAAGTCAGGGGTGTCGAGCAGTACTTC. V usage is TRBV6-4 and J usage is TRBJ2-7, with D maybe TRBD1 (6 bases). Trimming took 3 bases from V and 6 from J, leaving 12 bases between them. This CDR3 region has 13 residues. Germline-derived CDR1 and CDR2 are MRHNA and SNTAGT.